This T cell receptor beta chain was retrieved from a study of T-cell reconstitution after alpha-beta-depleted transplantation in children. Trimming cost V 5 bases and J 3 bases, with 11 bases left between them. The CDR3 extends over 13 amino acids. Germline V gives CDR1 SGHAT, CDR2 FQNNGV. Broader study findings: Once a year had passed after transplant, T-cell counts and diversity came mostly from newly produced T cells.

Note on this clonotype: Its antigen is unidentified.

As it was prepared, the TCRbeta library received unique molecular identifiers. MiXCR was run by TCRdb on the PCR reads, yielding one entry per CDR3 protein. The sample lists 120,000 to 150,000 distinct CDR3 sequences, 8.8% occurring once. The V call is TRBV11-2, the J call TRBJ2-7; D possibly uses TRBD1 or TRBD2 (6 bases each). Specimen: PBMCs, mostly from graft donor cells, collected 180 days after TCRalphabeta/CD19-depleted stem cell transplant. The receptor's source is a female patient aged 2-15 years who had a stem cell transplant for congenital amegakaryocytic thrombocytopenia, so the T cells may come from the graft donor. This chain's CDR3 is CASSPGALYEQYF. The CDR3, as DNA: TGTGCCAGCAGCCCGGGGGCCCTCTACGAGCAGTACTTC.